This T cell receptor beta chain was sequenced for a study of cytomegalovirus exposure and HLA in healthy donors. Unrecorded immune exposures were likely, despite nominal health at sampling. CDR1 is SGHRS, CDR2 YFSETQ, per germline. The CDR3 runs 15 residues. V was pared by 4 bases and J by 8 bases, with 12 bases of the junction left unmatched. PCR employed 60 Vbeta and 13 Jbeta primers. The protocol was immunoSEQ multiplex PCR, while the TCRdb copy is restricted to in-frame clones and leaves out a portion. Here the sample table reports some 130,000 clones. The chain uses TRBV5-1 and TRBJ1-2; 9 bases line up with TRBD1. Sequenced: PBMCs. This sequence originates from a woman aged 40 to 49 in good health and CMV-seropositive. Here the CDR3 reads CASSQTPGQGRGYTF. The CDR3 DNA is TGCGCCAGCAGCCAAACCCCGGGACAGGGAAGAGGCTACACCTTC.